The 6 T cell receptor beta chains below were found in one sample sequenced in a study of OX40 agonist ivuxolimab in advanced cancers. Generated by immunoSEQ multiplex PCR, the TCRdb table keeps only in-frame clones and is missing some. The sample has tens of thousands of clones, about 86% seen once. The sample was CD4+ or CD8+ T cells sorted from blood, taken in a trial of the OX40 agonist ivuxolimab. All receptors come from an adult with an advanced solid tumor such as melanoma, head and neck, liver or kidney cancer.

This clone was found a few times. V usage is TRBV10-3 and J usage is TRBJ1-6, with TRBD1 identical over 7 bases. V lost 6 bases and J lost 10; bases outside the gene matches: 3. Germline V gene lookup returns CDR1 ENHRY and CDR2 SYGVKD. The CDR3 sequence is 12 residues long. CDR3 DNA sequence: TGTGCCATCAGGGGGACAGACTCACCCCTCCACTTT. Translating gives CAIRGTDSPLHF.

The chain carries TRBV7-2 and TRBJ2-3; no clear D. Trimming stripped 1 base from V and 2 bases from J, with 7 bases between. The CDR3 contains 14 residues. Germline V CDR1 and CDR2: SGHTA, FQGNSA. In DNA, the CDR3 is TGTGCCAGCAGCTTAGATCGGTCCACAGATACGCAGTATTTT. Encoded protein: CASSLDRSTDTQYF.

The rearrangement uses TRBV6-6 and TRBJ2-1; maybe TRBD2 (8 bases). Between the trimmed V and J ends, which lost 4 bases and 0 bases, there was a span of 13 bases. The CDR3 is 16 residues long. Per the germline V gene, CDR1 is MNHNY and CDR2 is SVGAGI (reference sequence). The CDR3 bases are TGTGCCAGCAGTTTCGGGGGGGACAGCTCCTACAATGAGCAGTTCTTC. It yields the protein CASSFGGDSSYNEQFF.

This chain uses TRBV4-1 with TRBJ2-1; weak D call: TRBD2 (6 bases). This CDR3 is built from 16 residues. V dropped 0 bases and J dropped 1 base, with 10 bases sitting between them. Germline CDR1 is MGHRA and CDR2 is YSYEKL. The CDR3 DNA follows: TGCGCCAGCAGCCAAGATCCCGCGGGGTCCTACAATGAGCAGTTCTTC. Its protein is CASSQDPAGSYNEQFF.

This clone was observed a few times. In the same sample, other DNA sequences code for this CDR3. V usage is TRBV30 and J usage is TRBJ1-6; no clear D. This CDR3 spans 11 amino acids. Germline lookup yields CDR1 GTSNPN and CDR2 SVGIG (reference sequence). Trimming removed 3 bases at V and 9 bases at J, with 6 bases between. The CDR3 DNA is TGTGCCTGGAGGACTGGTTCACCCCTCCACTTT. Its translation: CAWRTGSPLHF.

This rearrangement joins TRBV10-3 to TRBJ1-4; 7 nucleotides match TRBD1. V shed 10 bases, J shed 8 bases, and the junction held 10 bases outside the gene matches. Germline V gene data show CDR1 as ENHRY and CDR2 as SYGVKD. This CDR3 has 13 amino acids. The CDR3 bases are TGTGCCACCAACAGGGGAGGAAAGGAAAAACTGTTTTTT. This encodes CATNRGGKEKLFF.